One sample yielded the 17 T cell receptor beta chains listed below, sequenced in a study of cytomegalovirus exposure and HLA in healthy donors. With 60 Vbeta and 13 Jbeta primers, the PCR was carried out. Measured with immunoSEQ multiplex PCR; TCRdb has only the in-frame clones, and not every one. The sample lists around 100,000 clones; roughly four fifths were seen once. The sample was PBMCs. All receptors come from a male donor in good health and CMV-seropositive.

The chain carries TRBV6-4 and TRBJ2-3; 10 nucleotides align to TRBD2. CDR3 size: 15 residues. V shed 6 bases and J 0 bases; nucleotides not matched to a gene: 3. Germline V CDR1 and CDR2: MRHNA, SNTAGT. In DNA, the CDR3 is TGTGCCAGCAGCGCGACTAGCGGGAGCACAGATACGCAGTATTTT. Amino acids: CASSATSGSTDTQYF.

This chain links TRBV7-2 with TRBJ2-1; the D gene is possibly TRBD1 (6 bases). This CDR3 has 15 residues. V lost 2 bases to trimming and J lost 0 bases, with 8 bases between them. The germline V gene has CDR1 SGHTA and CDR2 FQGNSA. The CDR3 DNA is TGTGCCAGCAGCTTACAGGGGAGCTCCTACAATGAGCAGTTCTTC. Translated, it gives CASSLQGSSYNEQFF.

On this clone: This same CDR3 is encoded by further DNA sequences in the sample. The chain employs TRBV28 and TRBJ2-5, with D possibly being TRBD1 (6 bases). The CDR3 length is 13 residues. V lost 6 bases, J lost 7 bases, and 15 bases lay in between. The germline V gene encodes CDR1 MDHEN and CDR2 SYDVKM. CDR3 nucleotide sequence: TGTGCCAGCAGCGTAGGGGGAATAGGGACCCAGTACTTC. It translates to CASSVGGIGTQYF.

This chain uses TRBV19 with TRBJ2-5; tentative D call: TRBD2 (7 bases). Germline V gives CDR1 LNHDA, CDR2 SQIVND (reference sequence). This CDR3 spans 14 amino acids. The V end was cut by 4 bases, the J end by 4 bases, with 13 bases between. The CDR3 protein is CASSKAGARETQYF. The CDR3 DNA reads as TGTGCCAGTAGTAAGGCGGGGGCCCGAGAGACCCAGTACTTC.

This chain joins TRBV19 and TRBJ2-1; the match to TRBD2 covers 7 bases. V was pared by 9 bases and J by 7 bases, with 12 bases of the junction left unmatched. The CDR3 spans 14 residues. The germline gives CDR1 LNHDA, CDR2 SQIVND (reference sequence). The CDR3 sequence: CASLGGGGKNEQFF. The DNA for the CDR3 is TGTGCCAGCTTGGGCGGGGGAGGTAAGAATGAGCAGTTCTTC.

This chain links TRBV11-3 with TRBJ1-4; TRBD1 is a possible D gene (6 bases). The CDR3 is 16 residues long. V gave up 5 bases and J gave up 0 bases, with 13 bases separating them. The germline CDR1 and CDR2 sequences are SGHNT and YENEEA. Here the CDR3 DNA reads TGTGCCAGCAGCCCAGGGACATCGGCAACTAATGAAAAACTGTTTTTT. It yields the protein CASSPGTSATNEKLFF.

This chain uses TRBV5-1 with TRBJ1-3, with 8 positions matching TRBD1. Germline V gene lookup returns CDR1 SGHRS and CDR2 YFSETQ. This CDR3 comprises 17 residues. V lost 0 bases to trimming and J lost 8 bases; unmatched junction nucleotides: 13. In DNA, the CDR3 is TGCGCCAGCAGCTTGGCTTTCGGTGCCAGGGGGCAGTACACCATATATTTT. Translating it yields CASSLAFGARGQYTIYF.

With respect to this clone: This same CDR3 is encoded by further DNA sequences in the sample. V and J are TRBV7-8 and TRBJ2-7; the D is unclear. Germline V gene data show CDR1 as SGHVS and CDR2 as FQNEAQ. The CDR3 is made up of 13 amino acids. V was shortened by 4 bases and J by 0 bases, with 7 bases between the two germline ends. CDR3 DNA sequence: TGTGCCAGCAGCTCCGACTCCTCCTACGAGCAGTACTTC. As protein: CASSSDSSYEQYF.

The V call is TRBV6-5, the J call TRBJ2-1, with D tentatively TRBD1 (5 bases). Deletions cut 7 bases from V and 0 bases from J, with 13 bases between. This CDR3 spans 15 amino acids. Germline V gives CDR1 MNHEY, CDR2 SVGAGI. This CDR3 reads CASTKQVPSYNEQFF. CDR3 nucleotide sequence: TGTGCCAGCACCAAACAGGTCCCCTCCTACAATGAGCAGTTCTTC.

The rearrangement links TRBV6-6 to TRBJ2-3, with D possibly matching TRBD2 (5 bases). The CDR3 extends over 15 amino acids. CDR1 and CDR2 (germline): MNHNY, SVGAGI (reference sequence). The germline V and J ends were trimmed by 0 bases and 5 bases, with 12 bases remaining between them. The CDR3 protein is CASSYSTHRGDTQYF. CDR3 sequence (DNA): TGTGCCAGCAGTTACTCGACACATCGGGGAGATACGCAGTATTTT.

V usage is TRBV28 and J usage is TRBJ2-4; D ambiguous. V was cut by 4 bases and J by 1 base, with 14 bases left in between. This CDR3 comprises 16 residues. Germline assignment: CDR1 MDHEN and CDR2 SYDVKM. This chain's CDR3 is CASSSLAAAAKNIQYF. DNA of the CDR3: TGTGCCAGCAGTTCCCTGGCGGCGGCGGCCAAAAACATTCAGTACTTC.

This sequence joins TRBV5-6 and TRBJ2-3; D gene ambiguous. V was cut by 1 base and J by 0 bases, with 9 bases left in between. This CDR3 region has 15 residues. Germline CDR1 is SGHDT and CDR2 is YYEEEE. CDR3 sequence (DNA): TGTGCCAGCAGCTTGTCAGTCTTTAGCACAGATACGCAGTATTTT. It translates to CASSLSVFSTDTQYF.

The chain links TRBV4-2 to TRBJ2-6, with 12 positions matching TRBD2. Per the germline V gene, CDR1 is LGHNA and CDR2 is YNFKEQ. Trimming removed 1 base from V and 3 bases from J; junction bases left unmatched: 1. The CDR3 sequence is 17 residues long. The CDR3 region is CASSQGLAGVGANVLTF. CDR3 nucleotides: TGTGCCAGCAGCCAAGGACTAGCGGGGGTTGGGGCCAACGTCCTGACTTTC.

The chain uses TRBV4-1 and TRBJ1-1; D unclear. The CDR3 totals 11 residues. From germline, CDR1 is MGHRA and CDR2 YSYEKL. V shed 6 bases and J shed 3 bases, with 5 bases lying between them. CDR3 bases: TGCGCCAGCAGGAGGGACACTGAAGCTTTCTTT. This encodes CASRRDTEAFF.

The chain employs TRBV9 and TRBJ1-2, with TRBD1 matching 8 bases. Germline assignment: CDR1 SGDLS and CDR2 YYNGEE. With 4 bases clipped from V and 5 bases from J, the junction kept 13 bases outside the gene matches. The CDR3 runs 16 residues. CDR3 amino acids: CASSPQAGGYGYGYTF. The CDR3 nucleotides are TGTGCCAGCAGCCCTCAGGCAGGGGGCTATGGGTATGGCTACACCTTC.

The chain's CDR3 is CASSKTGGNEQFF. The DNA of the CDR3 is TGTGCCAGCAGCAAGACAGGGGGTAATGAGCAGTTCTTC. The genes are TRBV5-8 and TRBJ2-1; 9 nucleotides line up with TRBD1. The germline V gene encodes CDR1 SGHTS and CDR2 YDEGEE. CDR3 length equals 13 residues. V trimming: 4 bases; J trimming: 7 bases; junction bases outside the gene matches: 3.

The chain couples TRBV6-5 to TRBJ2-7; 7 bases fit TRBD1. Germline loops: CDR1 MNHEY, CDR2 SVGAGI. After removal of 6 bases from V and 4 bases from J, the junction contained 6 bases not matched to a gene. This CDR3 spans 13 amino acids. CDR3 amino acids: CASRRGQEYEQYF. CDR3 DNA: TGTGCCAGCAGGAGGGGGCAAGAATACGAGCAGTACTTC.